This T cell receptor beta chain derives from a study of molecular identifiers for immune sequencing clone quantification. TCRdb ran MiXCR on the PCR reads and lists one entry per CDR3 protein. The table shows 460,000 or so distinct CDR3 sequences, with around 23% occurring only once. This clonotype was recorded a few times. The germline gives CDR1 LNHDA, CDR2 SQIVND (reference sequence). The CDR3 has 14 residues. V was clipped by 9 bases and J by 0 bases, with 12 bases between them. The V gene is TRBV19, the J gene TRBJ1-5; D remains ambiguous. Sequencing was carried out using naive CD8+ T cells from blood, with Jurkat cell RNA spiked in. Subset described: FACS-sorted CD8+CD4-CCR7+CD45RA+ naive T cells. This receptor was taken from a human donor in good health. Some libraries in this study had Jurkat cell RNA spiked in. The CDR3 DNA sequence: TGTGCCAGCTGGGGTTGGGGTAGCAATCAGCCCCAGCATTTT. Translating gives CASWGWGSNQPQHF.